The 7 T cell receptor beta chains in this list originate from one sample, sequenced in a study of T cells in severe cutaneous drug reactions. Carbamazepine had induced Stevens-Johnson syndrome or toxic epidermal necrolysis in the sequenced donors. Libraries were made by iRepertoire multiplex PCR with TCR subtype-specific primers for bulk and single-cell sequencing. TCRdb re-analyzed the multiplex PCR reads; it lists each CDR3 protein once, without DNA. The listing records roughly 2,000 distinct CDR3 sequences. Material: PBMCs. These receptors were collected from a human donor with Stevens-Johnson syndrome, a severe cutaneous drug reaction.

V usage is TRBV5-1 and J usage is TRBJ2-7; lacking DNA, the TRBD2 call made by TCRdb goes unchecked. Germline CDR1 and CDR2: SGHRS and YFSETQ. The CDR3 sequence is 15 residues long. The CDR3 reads CASSFTSGDPYEQYF.

This clonotype is labeled medium-sized based on frequency. The V and J genes are TRBV28 and TRBJ2-3; TCRdb selects TRBD2, and the lack of DNA leaves this call unchecked. The CDR3 is made up of 15 amino acids. Per the germline V gene, CDR1 is MDHEN and CDR2 is SYDVKM. CDR3 sequence: CASSLWSQRTDTQYF.

The rearrangement joins TRBV2 to TRBJ2-1; TCRdb outputs TRBD1, but without DNA this stays unchecked. CDR1 is SNHLY and CDR2 is FYNNEI in the germline V gene. This CDR3 has 19 residues. The CDR3 loop is CASSGTIKLGGSSYNEQFF.

V usage is TRBV28 and J usage is TRBJ1-1; TCRdb outputs TRBD1, but without DNA this stays unchecked. CDR3 length: 15 residues. The germline V gene has CDR1 MDHEN and CDR2 SYDVKM. The CDR3 reads CASSAPGRWNTEAFF.

The rearrangement joins TRBV4-1 to TRBJ2-5; the TRBD2 assignment by TCRdb is unverifiable without DNA. The germline V gene encodes CDR1 MGHRA and CDR2 YSYEKL. The CDR3 runs 14 residues. The chain's CDR3 is CASSQGLGAETQYF.

V gene TRBV4-1 combines with J gene TRBJ2-7; TCRdb designates TRBD2, a call that cannot be tested without DNA. In germline, CDR1 is MGHRA, CDR2 YSYEKL. This CDR3 region has 14 residues. The CDR3 sequence: CASSQDWRGYEQYF.

This clonotype registers medium-sized by frequency. The chain employs TRBV4-1 and TRBJ1-1; TCRdb outputs TRBD1, but without DNA this stays unchecked. CDR1 and CDR2 (germline): MGHRA, YSYEKL. The CDR3 spans 19 residues. The CDR3 loop is CASSQEFEGAGSQNTEAFF.